This TCR beta chain was recorded in a study of CD8+ T cells in alopecia areata. Across the study: Once tofacitinib had been taken for 6 to 18 months, 6 months off drug followed.

Extraction of RNA preceded its reverse transcription into cDNA, which served as the sequencing template. Profiling relied on immunoSEQ multiplex PCR, and the TCRdb table lists in-frame clones only, not all of them. The sample includes about 130,000 clones, more than 40% of them seen just once. CDR3 size: 16 residues. V lost 5 bases and J lost 6; bases outside the gene matches: 12. Germline V CDR1 and CDR2: MGHRA, YSYEKL. The researchers isolated CD4+ and CD8+ T cells from PBMCs by sorting. The sequenced sample was CD8+ T cells sorted from blood, obtained at week 0. This receptor was taken from a human donor with alopecia areata. The chain uses TRBV4-1 and TRBJ2-1; 8 positions match TRBD2. The CDR3, as DNA: TGCGCCAGCAGCAATAGCGGGGCGGCACTTTCCAATGAGCAGTTCTTC. Protein sequence: CASSNSGAALSNEQFF.